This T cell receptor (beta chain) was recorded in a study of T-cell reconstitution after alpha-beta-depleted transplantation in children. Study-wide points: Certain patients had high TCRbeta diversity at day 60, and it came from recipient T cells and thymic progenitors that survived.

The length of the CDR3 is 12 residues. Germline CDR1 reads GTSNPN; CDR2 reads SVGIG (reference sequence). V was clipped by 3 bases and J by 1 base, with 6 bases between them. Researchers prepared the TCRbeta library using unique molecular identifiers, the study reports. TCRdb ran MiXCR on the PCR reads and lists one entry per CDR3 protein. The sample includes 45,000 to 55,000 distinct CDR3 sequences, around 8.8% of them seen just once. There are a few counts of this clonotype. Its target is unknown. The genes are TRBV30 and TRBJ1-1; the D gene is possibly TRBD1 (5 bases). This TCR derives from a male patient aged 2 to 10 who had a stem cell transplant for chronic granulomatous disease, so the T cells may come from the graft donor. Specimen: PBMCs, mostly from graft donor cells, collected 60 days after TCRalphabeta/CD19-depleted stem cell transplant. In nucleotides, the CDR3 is TGTGCCTGGAGCGGACAGAACACTGAAGCTTTCTTT. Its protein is CAWSGQNTEAFF. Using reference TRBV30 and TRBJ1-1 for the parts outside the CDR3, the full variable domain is SQTIHQWPATLVQPVGSPLSLECTVEGTSNPNLYWYRQAAGRGLQLLFYSVGIGQISSEVPQNLSASRPQDRQFILSSKKLLLSDSGFYLCAWSGQNTEAFFGQGTRLTVV.